This T cell receptor beta chain was captured in a study of identical twins. Study-level findings and limits: In cord blood, abundant beta clonotypes had fewer insertions; memory showed no trend. Partly confounded zero-insertion analyses could result from invariant MAIT and iNKT cells.

Remarks on this clonotype: Its cognate antigen is unknown.

Template switching added a universal primer site; cDNA carried unique molecular identifiers. A single record per CDR3 protein comes from TCRdb applying MiXCR to the 5' RACE reads. The sample lists nearly 900,000 distinct CDR3 sequences; about 12% were seen once. These data were likewise used in another study, on yellow fever vaccine responses in identical twins.

This clonotype originated in a woman aged 18-29 years in good health. Material for sequencing was PBMCs.

The CDR3 bases are TGCAGTGCTAGCCTATACACAGGGTGGCGTTCACCCCTCCACTTT. This translates into CSASLYTGWRSPLHF. V and J are TRBV20-1 and TRBJ1-6, with D tentatively TRBD1 (6 bases). Germline CDR1 and CDR2: DFQATT and SNEGSKA (reference sequence). V was cut by 3 bases and J by 9 bases, with 18 bases left in between. The CDR3 spans 15 residues.